These 28 T cell receptor beta chains came from one sample sequenced in a study of T cells in Graves' hyperthyroidism and ophthalmopathy. There were TCR beta CDR3 regions amplified from RNA transcripts. First-round RT-PCR with HTBI primers amplified the TCR CDR3 region. TCRdb itself ran the multiplex PCR reads through MiXCR, one entry per CDR3 protein. The sample contains some 420,000 distinct CDR3 sequences, roughly 13% of which appear only once. Sample: blood. These receptors were collected from a woman younger than 30 with Graves' hyperthyroidism.

The rearrangement links TRBV7-8 to TRBJ2-1; no clear D gene. The V end was cut by 7 bases, the J end by 6 bases, with 13 bases between. CDR1 and CDR2 (germline): SGHVS, FQNEAQ. This CDR3 is 13 amino acids long. The CDR3 reads CASTPTFGNEQFF. CDR3 nucleotide sequence: TGTGCCAGCACCCCCACCTTCGGCAATGAGCAGTTCTTC.

The chain couples TRBV20-1 to TRBJ2-3; 8 bases fit TRBD2. The CDR3 runs 15 residues. The ends lost 3 bases at V and 3 bases at J; junction bases unmatched: 8. Germline lookup yields CDR1 DFQATT and CDR2 SNEGSKA (reference sequence). The CDR3, as DNA: TGCAGTGCTAGTGGGGTAGCGGGAAGAACAGATACGCAGTATTTT. Translating gives CSASGVAGRTDTQYF.

This clonotype was seen more than once but under ten times. The chain is built from TRBV9 and TRBJ1-1; no clear D. V lost 5 bases and J 7 bases, leaving 15 bases between the germline ends. Per the germline V gene, CDR1 is SGDLS and CDR2 is YYNGEE. This CDR3 has 13 amino acids. The CDR3: CASRPRLGNEAFF. The DNA for the CDR3 is TGTGCCAGCAGACCGAGGCTCGGGAATGAAGCTTTCTTT.

This clonotype was detected only a few times. The chain carries TRBV12-3 or TRBV12-4 and TRBJ2-7; D remains unclear. This CDR3 is built from 15 residues. The germline V and J ends were trimmed by 0 bases and 3 bases, with 12 bases remaining between them. The CDR3 region is CASSLAAGRGYEQYF. CDR3 nucleotide sequence: TGTGCCAGCAGTTTAGCGGCCGGACGAGGCTACGAGCAGTACTTC.

The rearrangement uses TRBV20-1 and TRBJ2-3, with D possibly TRBD1 on 7 matching bases. CDR1 is DFQATT, CDR2 SNEGSKA, per germline (reference sequence). The CDR3 is 15 residues long. V shed 0 bases and J shed 2 bases, with 12 bases lying between them. The CDR3 region has the DNA TGCAGTGCTAGAGAGGGCAGGGGGGACACAGATACGCAGTATTTT. This sequence encodes CSAREGRGDTDTQYF.

This clonotype was seen ten or more times. The chain joins TRBV12-3 or TRBV12-4 to TRBJ1-1; the match to TRBD1 covers 7 bases. This CDR3 region has 17 residues. With V trimmed by 1 base and J by 0 bases, 8 bases remained unmatched. CDR3 nucleotides: TGTGCCAGCAGTTTAGTGGTAGGGACAGACCTGAACACTGAAGCTTTCTTT. Its protein product is CASSLVVGTDLNTEAFF.

There are many counts of this clonotype. The chain has TRBV7-9 and TRBJ2-5; D is possibly TRBD1 (6 bases). Germline CDR1 reads SEHNR; CDR2 reads FQNEAQ (reference sequence). The length of the CDR3 is 15 residues. Trimming left V 6 bases short and J 5 bases short, with 19 bases between. The DNA for the CDR3 is TGTGCCAGCAGAACAAACCGGACAGCGCGCGAGACCCAGTACTTC. Translation gives CASRTNRTARETQYF.

This clonotype was seen more than once but under ten times. The V call is TRBV10-3, the J call TRBJ2-7, with TRBD2 matching over 10 bases. The CDR3 spans 15 residues. V was clipped by 8 bases and J by 2 bases; unmatched bases: 9. Germline values: CDR1 ENHRY, CDR2 SYGVKD. CDR3 nucleotides: TGTGCCATCGTGGGTCTAGCGGGAGAGACCTACGAGCAGTACTTC. Protein sequence: CAIVGLAGETYEQYF.

As for this clonotype: This may stem from a read error, because a much larger clone lies one nucleotide away. V gene TRBV6-5 combines with J gene TRBJ1-6, with D possibly TRBD1 on 5 matching bases. Per the germline V gene, CDR1 is MNHEY and CDR2 is SVGAGI. V lost 5 bases, J lost 9 bases, and 14 bases lay in between. The CDR3 runs to 14 residues. CDR3 amino acids: CASSHSRGGSPLHF. CDR3 sequence (DNA): TGTGCCAGCAGTCACAGCCGCGGGGGTTCACCCCTCCACTTT.

Only a few counts were recorded for this clonotype. The CDR3: CASSIAGGREAFF. The CDR3 DNA follows: TGTGCCAGTAGTATAGCCGGGGGGCGCGAAGCTTTCTTT. The chain employs TRBV19 and TRBJ1-1; D is perhaps TRBD1 (6 bases). The length of the CDR3 is 13 residues. Trimming removed 1 base from V and 8 bases from J, with 11 bases in between. Germline V lookup: CDR1 LNHDA, CDR2 SQIVND (reference sequence).

This clonotype was picked up many times. The genes are TRBV30 and TRBJ2-1; 7 bases match TRBD2. Germline V CDR1 and CDR2: GTSNPN, SVGIG (reference sequence). V shed 5 bases and J 9 bases; nucleotides not matched to a gene: 4. The CDR3 length is 11 residues. In DNA form, the CDR3 reads TGTGCCTGGGGGGGGGTAAGTGAGCAGTTCTTC. Amino acids: CAWGGVSEQFF.

This clonotype was seen a handful of times. The rearrangement joins TRBV20-1 to TRBJ1-1; D perhaps matches TRBD1 (6 bases). CDR3 length equals 14 residues. Germline values: CDR1 DFQATT, CDR2 SNEGSKA (reference sequence). The germline V and J ends were trimmed by 0 bases and 1 base, with 9 bases remaining between them. The chain's CDR3 is CSARDGTTNTEAFF. The CDR3, as DNA: TGCAGTGCTAGAGACGGGACAACGAACACTGAAGCTTTCTTT.

This clonotype was recorded at least ten times. V usage is TRBV5-8 and J usage is TRBJ2-1, with D perhaps given as TRBD1 or TRBD2 (5 bases each). Between the trimmed V and J ends, which lost 2 bases and 5 bases, there was a span of 17 bases. This CDR3 contains 16 residues. Germline V gene data show CDR1 as SGHTS and CDR2 as YDEGEE. DNA for the CDR3: TGTGCCAGCAGCTTAGGGACGAATCAAAACCACAATGAGCAGTTCTTC. Protein sequence: CASSLGTNQNHNEQFF. The full variable domain, in which reference TRBV5-8 and TRBJ2-1 provide the parts outside the CDR3, is EAGVTQSPTHLIKTRGQQATLRCSPISGHTSVYWYQQALGLGLQFLLWYDEGEERNRGNFPPRFSGRQFPNYSSELNVNALELEDSALYLCASSLGTNQNHNEQFFGPGTRLTVL.

V and J are TRBV10-2 and TRBJ2-7, with 10 bases aligning to TRBD2. This CDR3 is 15 amino acids long. V lost 3 bases and J lost 4; bases outside the gene matches: 6. Looked up from germline, CDR1 is WSHSY and CDR2 is SAAADI. The CDR3, as DNA: TGCGCCAGCAGTGAAAGGTCTAGCGGGAGATACGAGCAGTACTTC. Its translation is CASSERSSGRYEQYF.

This clonotype occurred a few times. J is TRBJ2-5 and V is TRBV6-5; the D is unclear. The CDR3 totals 15 residues. V lost 0 bases and J lost 5, with 13 bases in between. Germline assignment: CDR1 MNHEY and CDR2 SVGAGI. For the CDR3, the DNA is TGTGCCAGCAGTTACTCTCTAACAGTTGACGAGACCCAGTACTTC. Translation gives CASSYSLTVDETQYF.

Many counts were recorded for this clonotype. The chain joins TRBV7-8 to TRBJ2-3, with TRBD2 matching over 13 bases. Germline CDR1 and CDR2: SGHVS and FQNEAQ. The CDR3 sequence is 16 residues long. The V and J ends lost 4 bases and 5 bases, in that order; junction bases with no gene match: 6. Written as DNA, the CDR3 is TGTGCCAGCAGCTCATGGACTAGCGGGAGTGTAGATACGCAGTATTTT. Translation: CASSSWTSGSVDTQYF.

This clonotype was counted ten times or more. The chain couples TRBV7-9 to TRBJ2-3; possible D gene TRBD2, 5 bases. Deletions cut 3 bases from V and 1 base from J, with 11 bases between. Per the germline V gene, CDR1 is SEHNR and CDR2 is FQNEAQ (reference sequence). This CDR3 is 15 amino acids long. The CDR3 loop is CASSFTSRGTDTQYF. CDR3 DNA sequence: TGTGCCAGCAGCTTCACTAGTCGGGGCACAGATACGCAGTATTTT.

This clonotype has only a few counts. The genes are TRBV6-2 or TRBV6-3 and TRBJ1-2; 7 bases agree with TRBD1. The CDR3 loop spans 16 amino acids. With 4 bases clipped from V and 0 bases from J, the junction kept 8 bases outside the gene matches. Germline V CDR1 and CDR2: MNHEY, SVGEGT. CDR3 sequence reads: CASSSSGQPTNYGYTF. The CDR3 coding sequence is TGTGCCAGCAGTTCGTCGGGACAGCCGACTAACTATGGCTACACCTTC.

This clonotype showed up just a few times. The J gene is TRBJ2-7, the V gene TRBV6-1, with D unresolved. This CDR3 region has 13 residues. Germline lookup yields CDR1 MNHNS and CDR2 SASEGT. V dropped 2 bases and J dropped 5 bases, with 10 bases sitting between them. CDR3 nucleotides: TGTGCCAGCAGTGAACGTGAAGTCCACGAGCAGTACTTC. The encoded protein is CASSEREVHEQYF.

This clonotype was seen repeatedly, ten times or more. The chain joins TRBV2 to TRBJ2-1; either TRBD1 or TRBD2 may supply D (5 bases each). The CDR3 is 15 amino acids. V lost 10 bases to trimming and J lost 0 bases, with 16 bases between them. The V gene's germline CDR1 is SNHLY and CDR2 FYNNEI. The CDR3 spells CATDRDADSYNEQFF. CDR3 in DNA: TGTGCCACCGACCGGGACGCAGACTCCTACAATGAGCAGTTCTTC.

This clonotype was counted many times. The rearrangement joins TRBV20-1 to TRBJ2-7; D unclear. The CDR3 sequence is 14 residues long. CDR1 and CDR2 (germline): DFQATT, SNEGSKA (reference sequence). Between the trimmed V and J ends, which lost 1 base and 0 bases, there was a span of 10 bases. The CDR3 protein is CSARGAQFSYEQYF. Here the CDR3 DNA reads TGCAGTGCTAGAGGCGCCCAATTCTCCTACGAGCAGTACTTC.

This clonotype was seen only a few times. The V and J genes are TRBV7-2 and TRBJ1-4; D may be TRBD1 (6 bases). Germline-derived CDR1 and CDR2 are SGHTA and FQGNSA. With 5 bases removed from V and 3 bases from J, the gap between germline ends came to 10 bases. This CDR3 comprises 14 residues. CDR3 residues: CASSQGWANEKLFF. The CDR3 DNA is TGTGCCAGCAGCCAGGGGTGGGCTAATGAAAAACTGTTTTTT.

The chain is built from TRBV10-2 and TRBJ1-1; a possible D gene is TRBD1 (6 bases). The germline V gene has CDR1 WSHSY and CDR2 SAAADI. The CDR3 covers 14 residues. Trimming took off 7 bases at V and 4 bases at J, with 16 bases between the two ends. The CDR3 nucleotides read TGCGCCAGCACCGAGCGGGGGGCCGGCACTGAAGCTTTCTTT. This codes for CASTERGAGTEAFF.

The V and J genes are TRBV7-2 and TRBJ1-2; D may be TRBD1 (5 bases). V gave up 2 bases and J gave up 7 bases, with 11 bases separating them. The CDR3 runs 13 residues. Germline CDR1 reads SGHTA; CDR2 reads FQGNSA. This CDR3 is CASSLQGGSGYTF. The DNA of the CDR3 is TGTGCCAGCAGCTTACAGGGAGGGAGTGGCTACACCTTC.

This clonotype was detected many times. The chain has TRBV4-3 and TRBJ1-2; D ambiguous. The germline V gene encodes CDR1 LGHNA and CDR2 YSLEER. This CDR3 has 13 amino acids. The germline V and J ends were trimmed by 4 bases and 6 bases, with 12 bases remaining between them. CDR3 protein: CASSPRLTDGYTF. CDR3 DNA: TGCGCCAGCAGCCCCCGCCTCACGGATGGCTACACCTTC.

This clonotype was observed a few times. The chain has TRBV4-1 and TRBJ1-1; D uncertain. Looked up from germline, CDR1 is MGHRA and CDR2 is YSYEKL. CDR3 length: 13 amino acids. The V end was cut by 6 bases, the J end by 2 bases, with 10 bases between. CDR3 DNA: TGCGCCAGCAGAAGGGCGACTAACACTGAAGCTTTCTTT. Translated, it gives CASRRATNTEAFF.

Ten or more counts support this clonotype. V gene TRBV12-5 combines with J gene TRBJ2-1; 14 bases map to TRBD2. Unmatched junction bases numbered 12, after V lost 7 bases and J lost 7 bases. This CDR3 is 17 amino acids long. CDR1 is LGHNT, CDR2 FRNRAP, per germline. In DNA, the CDR3 is TGTGCTAGTGTCCTGGCGGGACTAGCGGGAGAATATAATGAGCAGTTCTTC. Translated: CASVLAGLAGEYNEQFF.

Many counts were recorded for this clonotype. The rearrangement joins TRBV5-1 to TRBJ2-1; D ambiguous. CDR1 is SGHRS, CDR2 YFSETQ, per germline. This CDR3 has 13 amino acids. V was shortened by 0 bases and J by 7 bases, with 8 bases between the two germline ends. As DNA, the CDR3 is TGCGCCAGCAGCTTGGGGTCAACTAATGAGCAGTTCTTC. It specifies CASSLGSTNEQFF.